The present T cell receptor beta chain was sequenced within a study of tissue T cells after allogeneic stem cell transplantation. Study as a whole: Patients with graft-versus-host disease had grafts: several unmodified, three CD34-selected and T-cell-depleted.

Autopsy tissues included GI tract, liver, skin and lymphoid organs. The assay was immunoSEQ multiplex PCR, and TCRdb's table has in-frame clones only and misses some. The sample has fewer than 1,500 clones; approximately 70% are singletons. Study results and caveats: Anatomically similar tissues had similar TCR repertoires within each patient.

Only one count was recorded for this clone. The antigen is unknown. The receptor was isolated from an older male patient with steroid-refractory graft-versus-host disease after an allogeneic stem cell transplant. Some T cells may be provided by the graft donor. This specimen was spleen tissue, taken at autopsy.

CDR3 loop: CASSQAGGSQPQHF. The CDR3 DNA reads TGTGCCAGCAGCCAAGCTGGGGGCAGTCAGCCCCAGCATTTT. The rearrangement joins TRBV14 to TRBJ1-5, with a weak D call TRBD1 (6 bases). In germline, CDR1 is SGHDN, CDR2 FVKESK. The CDR3 spans 14 residues. Trimming stripped 1 base from V and 6 bases from J, with 10 bases between.